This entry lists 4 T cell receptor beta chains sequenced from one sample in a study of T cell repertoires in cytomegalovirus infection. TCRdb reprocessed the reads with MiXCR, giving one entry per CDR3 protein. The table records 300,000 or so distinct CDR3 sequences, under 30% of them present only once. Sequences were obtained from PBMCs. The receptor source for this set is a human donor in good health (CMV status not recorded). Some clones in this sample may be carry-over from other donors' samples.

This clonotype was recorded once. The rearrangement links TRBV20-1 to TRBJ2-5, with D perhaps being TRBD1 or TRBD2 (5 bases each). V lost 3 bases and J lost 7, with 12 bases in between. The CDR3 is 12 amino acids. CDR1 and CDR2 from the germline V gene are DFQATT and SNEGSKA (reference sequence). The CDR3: CSARPGTGTQYF. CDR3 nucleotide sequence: TGCAGTGCTAGGCCTGGGACCGGGACCCAGTACTTC.

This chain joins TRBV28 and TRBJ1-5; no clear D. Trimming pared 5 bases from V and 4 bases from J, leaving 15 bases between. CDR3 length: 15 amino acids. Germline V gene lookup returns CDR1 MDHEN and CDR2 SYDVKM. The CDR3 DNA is TGTGCCAGCAGTACTCCCTCGGACGGTAATCAGCCCCAGCATTTT. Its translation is CASSTPSDGNQPQHF.

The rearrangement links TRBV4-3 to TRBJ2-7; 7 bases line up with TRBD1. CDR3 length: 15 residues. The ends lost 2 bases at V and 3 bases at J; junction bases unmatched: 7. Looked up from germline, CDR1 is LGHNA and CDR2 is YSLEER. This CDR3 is CASSQNPGQFYEQYF. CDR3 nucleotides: TGCGCCAGCAGCCAAAACCCGGGACAGTTCTACGAGCAGTACTTC.

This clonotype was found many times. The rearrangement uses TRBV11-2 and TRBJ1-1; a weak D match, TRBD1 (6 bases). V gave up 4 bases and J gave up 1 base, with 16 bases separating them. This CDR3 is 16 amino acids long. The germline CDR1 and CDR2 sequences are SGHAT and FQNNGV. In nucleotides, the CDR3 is TGTGCCAGCAGCTCCTCCAGCGGACAGCCGAACACTGAAGCTTTCTTT. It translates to CASSSSSGQPNTEAFF.